One and the same sample provided the 10 T cell receptor beta chains below, sequenced in a study of radiation and T cells in renal cell carcinoma. Time point defined: blood 4 weeks post-SBRT, at nephrectomy. Treatment in this sample: 15 Gy SBRT to primary tumor, nephrectomy 4 weeks later. Measured with immunoSEQ multiplex PCR; TCRdb has only the in-frame clones, and not every one. The sample consists of some 97,000 clones, roughly 84% of them appearing once. This specimen was blood, taken from a patient whose treatment included radiotherapy and nephrectomy. These receptors all stem from a man aged 55 to 70 with renal cell carcinoma.

The chain has TRBV5-1 and TRBJ2-5, with D possibly being TRBD1 (5 bases). This CDR3 contains 19 residues. Between the trimmed V and J ends, which lost 3 bases and 0 bases, there was a span of 24 bases. CDR1 is SGHRS, CDR2 YFSETQ, per germline. Written as DNA, the CDR3 is TGCGCCAGCAGCTCCCCAGGGTGGCGGTCACCCTTGTACCAAGAGACCCAGTACTTC. Protein product: CASSSPGWRSPLYQETQYF.

This clone was picked up a small number of times. The chain uses TRBV10-1 and TRBJ1-1; unclear D gene. Germline lookup yields CDR1 WNHNN and CDR2 SYGVQD (reference sequence). V lost 6 bases and J lost 7, with 12 bases in between. CDR3 length: 12 residues. This CDR3 reads CASSLTSGEAFF. The CDR3 bases are TGCGCCAGCAGCCTCACGTCCGGTGAAGCTTTCTTT.

The V gene is TRBV6-5, the J gene TRBJ2-6; D gene ambiguous. Germline V lookup: CDR1 MNHEY, CDR2 SVGAGI. The V end was cut by 6 bases, the J end by 2 bases, with 11 bases between. The CDR3 is 15 amino acids. In nucleotides, the CDR3 is TGTGCCAGCAGCCTTCTACGGGCTGGGGCCAACGTCCTGACTTTC. This codes for CASSLLRAGANVLTF.

The chain has TRBV19 and TRBJ2-7; no definite D call. The CDR3 consists of 14 residues. Germline V gene sequence: CDR1 LNHDA, CDR2 SQIVND (reference sequence). Trimming stripped 1 base from V and 2 bases from J, with 9 bases between. CDR3 loop: CASSIVGSPYEQYF. The CDR3 DNA reads TGTGCCAGTAGTATAGTCGGCAGCCCCTACGAGCAGTACTTC.

The V call is TRBV29-1, the J call TRBJ2-1; D call uncertain. From germline, CDR1 is SQVTM and CDR2 ANQGSEA. The germline V and J ends were trimmed by 4 bases and 6 bases, with 7 bases remaining between them. CDR3 length: 11 amino acids. CDR3 bases: TGCAGCGTTGGGCCCAGCAATGAGCAGTTCTTC. Translation: CSVGPSNEQFF.

The rearrangement uses TRBV6-4 and TRBJ1-1; D is ambiguous. V was shortened by 4 bases and J by 4 bases, with 10 bases between the two germline ends. CDR3 length: 13 residues. From germline, CDR1 is MRHNA and CDR2 SNTAGT. The CDR3 reads CASSVDRSTEAFF. The CDR3 nucleotides are TGTGCCAGCAGTGTCGACCGGAGCACTGAAGCTTTCTTT.

The chain combines TRBV7-8 with TRBJ2-7; 7 nucleotides align to TRBD1. Germline V lookup: CDR1 SGHVS, CDR2 FQNEAQ. This CDR3 spans 13 amino acids. V was pared by 4 bases and J by 2 bases, with 2 bases of the junction left unmatched. The CDR3 spells CASSSGQPYEQYF. The CDR3 DNA follows: TGTGCCAGCAGCTCGGGACAGCCCTACGAGCAGTACTTC.

V and J are TRBV5-1 and TRBJ2-1; 10 bases align to TRBD2. V gave up 3 bases and J gave up 6 bases; unmatched junction bases: 3. In germline, CDR1 is SGHRS, CDR2 YFSETQ. The CDR3 totals 14 residues. Written as DNA, the CDR3 is TGCGCCAGCAGCTGGACTAGCGGTTCCAATGAGCAGTTCTTC. The encoded protein is CASSWTSGSNEQFF.

The chain combines TRBV9 with TRBJ2-7; the match to TRBD1 covers 9 bases. V gave up 4 bases and J gave up 5 bases; unmatched junction bases: 7. Germline V gene data show CDR1 as SGDLS and CDR2 as YYNGEE. This CDR3 contains 14 residues. The CDR3 bases are TGTGCCAGCAGCACTCCGGGACAGGGCCACGAGCAGTACTTC. Its protein product is CASSTPGQGHEQYF.

In DNA, the CDR3 is TGTGCCTGGTTAAGGGGATACTATGGCTACACCTTC. Protein sequence: CAWLRGYYGYTF. The J gene is TRBJ1-2, the V gene TRBV30, with TRBD1 as a possible D gene (5 bases). The CDR3 totals 12 residues. Germline V gene lookup returns CDR1 GTSNPN and CDR2 SVGIG (reference sequence). V was trimmed by 5 bases and J by 3 bases, leaving 10 bases between them.